The entry that follows covers one T cell receptor (beta chain) sequence. Germline is not matched at one junction end, which may reflect a read error. A second PCR, run for 7 to 11 cycles, used a sample-barcoded 5' primer plus a J-beta primer mix. TCRdb reprocessed the 5' RACE reads via MiXCR and lists one record per CDR3 protein. Of around 280,000 distinct CDR3 sequences in the sample, 25% to 30% were seen once. The sample originates from a study of blood T cells in healthy people across ages. The CDR3 consists of 16 residues. Germline values: CDR1 MGHDK, CDR2 SYGVNS. The chain couples TRBV25-1 to TRBJ2-5; 10 bases agree with TRBD1. Sequenced: blood. This receptor was taken from a woman between 70 and 85 years old in good health. CDR3 protein: CASSTRRDRGQETQYF. The CDR3 coding sequence is TGCGCCAGCTCGACTAGAAGGGACAGGGGTCAAGAGACCCAGTACTTC.